What follows describes a single T cell receptor (beta chain). In the original analysis: Estimated nucleated cell counts came from reference gene primer amplification. Sequencing used immunoSEQ multiplex PCR; TCRdb keeps in-frame clones, though not all of them. That table furnishes V, J and clone size, whereas the DNA furnished D and trimming. The sample has about 150,000 clones; roughly 80% are singletons. The CDR3 is 14 residues long. The V end lost 4 bases, the J end lost 3 bases, and 14 bases lay between the germline ends. Germline-derived CDR1 and CDR2 are SGHRS and YFSETQ. The source of the sample is a study of blood T cell repertoires in COVID-19. Whole-study context: COVID-19 samples, acute and convalescent, were from the United States, Italy and Spain. T cells, B-cell-depleted T cells, or PBMCs provided the cDNA or gDNA that served as material.

This receptor was taken from a man aged 65 to 79 with acute or convalescent COVID-19. This chain connects TRBV5-1 to TRBJ2-7; D not resolved. Material: peripheral blood. The CDR3 DNA sequence: TGCGCCAGCAGCGTAACCGGAGAGGACTACGAGCAGTACTTC. Translating gives CASSVTGEDYEQYF.